The next 21 T cell receptor beta chains were all read from a single sample in a study of CXCR3-negative and CXCR3-positive naive CD8 T cells. Whole-study findings and limits: CXCR3-positive naive cells had more hydrophobic TRB CDR3s than CXCR3-negative naive cells.

Their specific antigens are unknown. Libraries of TRB cDNA were made by 5' RACE and carried UMIs. From its re-call of the 5' RACE reads, TCRdb lists each CDR3 protein once, without DNA. There are 110,000 or so distinct CDR3 sequences in the sample, with about 0.35% held by the top ten. The sample comprised naive CXCR3+ CD8+ T cells from blood. Stated subset: CD45RO-CCR7+CD27+CD95- naive CD8+ T cells expressing CXCR3 (TNR3+). The receptors derive from a human donor in good health. Some clones in this sample may be carry-over from other donors' samples.

V gene TRBV11-3 combines with J gene TRBJ1-1; TCRdb outputs TRBD1, but without DNA this stays unchecked. This CDR3 is 13 amino acids long. Looked up from germline, CDR1 is SGHNT and CDR2 is YENEEA. The CDR3 sequence is CASSRQGDTEAFF.

The rearrangement joins TRBV6-1 to TRBJ2-3; TCRdb calls TRBD1, which cannot be checked without DNA. Germline assignment: CDR1 MNHNS and CDR2 SASEGT. The CDR3 is 15 residues long. The CDR3 loop is CASSGEGQYTNTQYF.

This chain connects TRBV12-3 or TRBV12-4 to TRBJ2-7. CDR3 length equals 12 residues. The CDR3 is CASSFKVDEQYF.

This rearrangement joins TRBV7-9 to TRBJ2-7; as DNA is missing, the TRBD1 call by TCRdb cannot be tested. This CDR3 comprises 15 residues. The germline V gene has CDR1 SEHNR and CDR2 FQNEAQ (reference sequence). The CDR3 sequence is CASSDRPGQVYEQYF. The whole variable domain, remainder taken from reference TRBV7-9 and TRBJ2-7, is DTGVSQNPRHKITKRGQNVTFRCDPISEHNRLYWYRQTLGQGPEFLTYFQNEAQLEKSRLLSDRFSAERPKGSFSTLEIQRTEQGDSAMYLCASSDRPGQVYEQYFGPGTRLTVT.

This CDR3 reads CASSLTSGGAYEQFF. The chain couples TRBV5-1 to TRBJ2-1; the D call of TRBD2 rests on TCRdb alone, since no DNA is present to check it. The CDR3 has 15 residues. Germline CDR1 SGHRS, CDR2 YFSETQ.

This chain links TRBV6-6 with TRBJ1-4; the D gene TCRdb calls, TRBD1, cannot be checked with no DNA. The CDR3 is made up of 14 amino acids. Per the germline V gene, CDR1 is MNHNY and CDR2 is SVGAGI (reference sequence). The CDR3 region is CASRLTGGSEKLFF.

The gene calls are TRBV28 and TRBJ2-1; TCRdb proposes TRBD2, but this gene call is untestable without DNA. CDR3 length: 18 amino acids. Germline lookup yields CDR1 MDHEN and CDR2 SYDVKM. CDR3 in amino acids: CASSSDPGLPSSYNEQFF.

This chain joins TRBV12-3 or TRBV12-4 and TRBJ2-1; TCRdb calls TRBD2, which cannot be checked without DNA. CDR3 length equals 15 residues. The CDR3 sequence: CASSPTSGLYNEQFF.

The J gene is TRBJ2-3, the V gene TRBV24-1; the D call of TRBD1 rests on TCRdb alone, since no DNA is present to check it. There are 17 residues in the CDR3. Germline V gives CDR1 KGHDR, CDR2 SFDVKD. This CDR3 is CATSDFSGGAPTDTQYF.

The chain links TRBV5-1 to TRBJ2-5. Germline CDR1 reads SGHRS; CDR2 reads YFSETQ. The CDR3 is 11 amino acids. CDR3 protein: CASSLTGTTYF.

The chain employs TRBV11-2 and TRBJ2-1. The germline V gene encodes CDR1 SGHAT and CDR2 FQNNGV. This CDR3 spans 12 amino acids. CDR3 amino acids: CASSLGGIEQFF.

This rearrangement joins TRBV4-1 to TRBJ2-3; no DNA is available, so the TRBD2 call from TCRdb remains unchecked. Germline V gene data show CDR1 as MGHRA and CDR2 as YSYEKL. The CDR3 covers 14 residues. CDR3: CASNQAGGTDTQYF.

The V and J genes are TRBV9 and TRBJ2-1; TCRdb's D call, TRBD1, is unchecked because there is no DNA. Germline V gene lookup returns CDR1 SGDLS and CDR2 YYNGEE. The CDR3 runs 19 residues. The CDR3 loop reads CASSVAVREKGAGPNEQFF. Together with reference TRBV9 and TRBJ2-1, the CDR3 gives the full variable domain: DSGVTQTPKHLITATGQRVTLRCSPRSGDLSVYWYQQSLDQGLQFLIQYYNGEERAKGNILERFSAQQFPDLHSELNLSSLELGDSALYFCASSVAVREKGAGPNEQFFGPGTRLTVL.

V gene TRBV7-9 combines with J gene TRBJ2-5; TCRdb lists TRBD2, though no DNA is available to test this call. From germline, CDR1 is SEHNR and CDR2 FQNEAQ (reference sequence). This CDR3 has 13 amino acids. The CDR3 region is CASSTGTSGTQYF.

This chain uses TRBV29-1 with TRBJ2-7; TCRdb picks TRBD1, but there is no DNA to check that call. In germline, CDR1 is SQVTM, CDR2 ANQGSEA. The CDR3 spans 16 residues. The CDR3: CSVEGVGGRPHYEQYF.

V usage is TRBV28 and J usage is TRBJ1-1; TCRdb indicates TRBD1, and absent DNA this call remains unverified. The CDR3 runs to 14 residues. Germline CDR1 MDHEN, CDR2 SYDVKM. CDR3: CASSSGTGLTEAFF.

V usage is TRBV28 and J usage is TRBJ1-6; as DNA is missing, the TRBD1 call by TCRdb cannot be tested. This CDR3 spans 14 amino acids. CDR1 and CDR2 (germline): MDHEN, SYDVKM. The CDR3: CASSQQGQVSPLHF.

The chain combines TRBV12-3 or TRBV12-4 with TRBJ1-2; without DNA, the TCRdb call of TRBD1 cannot be checked. The CDR3 spans 13 residues. The CDR3 reads CASSSDSFYGYTF.

The CDR3 reads CSVEEGRTGGPEAFF. The chain recombines TRBV29-1 with TRBJ1-1; the TRBD1 assignment by TCRdb is unverifiable without DNA. The CDR3 contains 15 residues. Looked up from germline, CDR1 is SQVTM and CDR2 is ANQGSEA.

The J gene is TRBJ2-7, the V gene TRBV2; TCRdb gives TRBD1 as the D gene, but with no DNA this cannot be confirmed. This CDR3 has 14 residues. Germline V gene sequence: CDR1 SNHLY, CDR2 FYNNEI. CDR3 in amino acids: CASTLRDTAYEQYF.

The chain couples TRBV20-1 to TRBJ1-2; without DNA, the TCRdb call of TRBD1 cannot be checked. The CDR3 runs 14 residues. Germline loops: CDR1 DFQATT, CDR2 SNEGSKA (reference sequence). CDR3 region: CSARETTGNYGYTF.